This TCR beta chain was captured in a study of CD8 T cells in ankylosing spondylitis. Using its own MiXCR run on the 5' RACE reads, TCRdb lists one record per CDR3 protein. The top ten clones hold roughly a fifth of a sample with roughly 220,000 distinct CDR3 sequences, 10% of them seen once. Deletions cut 1 base from V and 1 base from J, with 11 bases between. Germline CDR1 and CDR2: SGHRS and YFSETQ. There are 15 residues in the CDR3. This clonotype was recorded many times. Its antigen is still unknown. Study outcomes and limitations: Characteristic of ankylosing spondylitis blood, it appeared, was a TCR beta motif comprising eight highly homologous variants.

The V call is TRBV5-1, the J call TRBJ1-1; D gene uncertain. The source of this sequence is a male donor with ankylosing spondylitis or in good health (not recorded which). Sequenced material: blood, either unsorted or a sorted T cell fraction (not recorded which). CDR3 sequence reads: CASSLREMGNTEAFF. The DNA for the CDR3 is TGCGCCAGCAGCTTGCGGGAAATGGGGAACACTGAAGCTTTCTTT.